A single sample is the source of the 25 T cell receptor beta chains below, sequenced in a study of T cell responses to AZD1222 COVID-19 vaccine. Only in-frame clones appear in the TCRdb table, and some are missing; sequencing was by immunoSEQ multiplex PCR. The repertoire includes about 120,000 clones, around 87% of them detected once, and under 3% sits in the top ten. Specimen: peripheral blood, collected 28 days after the second AZD1222 dose. These TCRs come from an adult who received the AZD1222 COVID-19 vaccine.

This clone has a single count. The chain employs TRBV19 and TRBJ1-1; D may be TRBD1 (6 bases). V lost 5 bases to trimming and J lost 0 bases, with 19 bases between them. The germline gives CDR1 LNHDA, CDR2 SQIVND (reference sequence). This CDR3 comprises 17 residues. Here the CDR3 reads CASSLILQGSMNTEAFF. CDR3 DNA sequence: TGTGCCAGTAGTCTAATACTACAGGGCTCTATGAACACTGAAGCTTTCTTT. The entire variable domain, with the rest obtained from reference TRBV19 and TRBJ1-1, is as follows: DGGITQSPKYLFRKEGQNVTLSCEQNLNHDAMYWYRQDPGQGLRLIYYSQIVNDFQKGDIAEGYSVSREKKESFPLTVTSAQKNPTAFYLCASSLILQGSMNTEAFFGQGTRLTVV.

The table lists this clone with a count of one. V gene TRBV11-2 combines with J gene TRBJ2-4, with TRBD1 matching over 7 bases. Trimming cost V 3 bases and J 9 bases; bases outside gene matches: 11. CDR1 is SGHAT and CDR2 is FQNNGV in the germline V gene. CDR3 length equals 15 residues. The CDR3 reads CASSFSNSQGIIQYF. The CDR3 nucleotides read TGTGCCAGCAGCTTCTCCAATTCACAGGGGATCATTCAGTACTTC. Using reference TRBV11-2 and TRBJ2-4 for the parts outside the CDR3, the full variable domain is EAGVAQSPRYKIIEKRQSVAFWCNPISGHATLYWYQQILGQGPKLLIQFQNNGVVDDSQLPKDRFSAERLKGVDSTLKIQPAKLEDSAVYLCASSFSNSQGIIQYFGAGTRLSVL.

The V and J genes are TRBV10-3 and TRBJ1-1; no reliable D call. CDR1 ENHRY and CDR2 SYGVKD come from the germline V gene. The CDR3 is made up of 13 amino acids. Trimming stripped 3 bases from V and 3 bases from J, with 8 bases between. The CDR3 nucleotides are TGTGCCATCAGTGATGGCGGCTACACTGAAGCTTTCTTT. It yields the protein CAISDGGYTEAFF.

The chain uses TRBV5-1 and TRBJ2-5; D perhaps matches TRBD2 (5 bases). Between the trimmed V and J ends, which lost 1 base and 2 bases, there was a span of 12 bases. CDR3 length: 15 residues. Germline V lookup: CDR1 SGHRS, CDR2 YFSETQ. This chain's CDR3 is CASSLMGGRQETQYF. Written as DNA, the CDR3 is TGCGCCAGCAGCTTGATGGGTGGGAGACAAGAGACCCAGTACTTC.

The V gene is TRBV11-3, the J gene TRBJ1-1; possibly TRBD1 for D (5 bases). The CDR3 is 14 residues long. CDR1 is SGHNT, CDR2 YENEEA, per germline. V was cut by 5 bases and J by 6 bases, with 16 bases left in between. CDR3 region: CASSRQAWGPEAFF. The CDR3 DNA reads as TGTGCCAGCAGCCGCCAAGCCTGGGGACCTGAAGCTTTCTTT.

V and J are TRBV6-5 and TRBJ2-7; 11 nucleotides match TRBD1. The junction had 3 bases not matched to a gene; V was cut back by 1 base and J by 1 base. The germline V gene encodes CDR1 MNHEY and CDR2 SVGAGI. CDR3 length: 16 residues. The DNA for the CDR3 is TGTGCCAGCAGTTACTATGGGACAGGGGGTTCCTACGAGCAGTACTTC. It yields the protein CASSYYGTGGSYEQYF.

This clone appeared many times. The CDR3 sequence: CASSLSGQGFNSPLHF. The CDR3 DNA is TGCGCCAGCAGCTTGTCGGGACAGGGGTTCAATTCACCCCTCCACTTT. The chain links TRBV5-1 to TRBJ1-6, with TRBD1 matching 10 bases. Losses at the gene ends were 1 base for V and 7 bases for J; bases not matched to a gene: 5. CDR3 length: 16 residues. The germline V gene encodes CDR1 SGHRS and CDR2 YFSETQ.

The chain joins TRBV6-5 to TRBJ2-2; either TRBD1 or TRBD2 may fit D (5 bases each). Germline CDR1 MNHEY, CDR2 SVGAGI. V lost 2 bases, J lost 7 bases, and 14 bases lay in between. This CDR3 has 15 amino acids. CDR3: CASSYQGVDGGELFF. The CDR3 coding sequence is TGTGCCAGCAGTTACCAGGGAGTTGATGGCGGGGAGCTGTTTTTT.

The V gene is TRBV11-3, the J gene TRBJ1-4, with TRBD1 matching 8 bases. V lost 4 bases to trimming and J lost 7 bases; unmatched junction nucleotides: 2. The CDR3 runs to 13 residues. The V gene's germline CDR1 is SGHNT and CDR2 YENEEA. DNA for the CDR3: TGTGCCAGCAGCTGGACAGGGACTGAAAAACTGTTTTTT. This encodes CASSWTGTEKLFF.

This chain connects TRBV6-6 to TRBJ1-2; D is uncertain. This CDR3 spans 17 amino acids. Trimming stripped 5 bases from V and 0 bases from J, with 19 bases between. Germline values: CDR1 MNHNY, CDR2 SVGAGI (reference sequence). The CDR3 loop reads CASSHGKPGRTNYGYTF. The CDR3 bases are TGTGCCAGCAGTCACGGGAAACCCGGACGGACTAACTATGGCTACACCTTC.

V is TRBV27 and J is TRBJ2-1, with D unclear. This CDR3 region has 15 residues. Per germline, CDR1 MNHEY and CDR2 SMNVEV (reference sequence). The V and J ends lost 4 bases and 0 bases respectively, with 10 bases between them. The CDR3 spells CASSSDILSYNEQFF. The CDR3 coding sequence is TGTGCCAGCAGTTCCGACATTCTCTCCTACAATGAGCAGTTCTTC.

The chain employs TRBV4-2 and TRBJ1-2; D call uncertain. CDR3 length equals 16 residues. Between the trimmed V and J ends, which lost 0 bases and 6 bases, there was a span of 17 bases. Germline V gene sequence: CDR1 LGHNA, CDR2 YNFKEQ. The CDR3 bases are TGTGCCAGCAGCCAAGATATGGCTGGGGTAACGAATGGCTACACCTTC. It encodes CASSQDMAGVTNGYTF.

The V and J genes are TRBV12-5 and TRBJ1-6; TRBD1 might be the D (6 bases). From germline, CDR1 is LGHNT and CDR2 FRNRAP. The CDR3 loop spans 15 amino acids. V was shortened by 5 bases and J by 2 bases, with 10 bases between the two germline ends. Written as DNA, the CDR3 is TGTGCTAGTGGTCAGGGGAGCACCTATAATTCACCCCTCCACTTT. This codes for CASGQGSTYNSPLHF.

The chain joins TRBV7-8 to TRBJ1-4; 8 positions match TRBD1. CDR3 size: 17 residues. J gave up 5 bases and V 5 bases, and 13 bases lay outside the gene matches. Germline V gene data show CDR1 as SGHVS and CDR2 as FQNEAQ. As DNA, the CDR3 is TGTGCCAGCAGCCCCCACACCGGACAGGGCATAAATGAAAAACTGTTTTTT. It specifies CASSPHTGQGINEKLFF.

The V and J genes are TRBV11-1 and TRBJ2-3, with no clear D. The CDR3 is 11 amino acids. Germline V gene lookup returns CDR1 SGHAT and CDR2 FQDESV (reference sequence). The V end was cut by 5 bases, the J end by 2 bases, with 2 bases between. The CDR3 spells CASSLTDTQYF. CDR3 sequence (DNA): TGTGCCAGCAGCCTCACAGATACGCAGTATTTT.

The V and J genes are TRBV30 and TRBJ1-2; D unresolved. The CDR3 is 12 residues long. With 0 bases removed from V and 8 bases from J, the gap between germline ends came to 10 bases. CDR1 and CDR2 from the germline V gene are GTSNPN and SVGIG (reference sequence). The CDR3 DNA sequence: TGTGCCTGGAGTGTATTTTTATCCGGCTACACCTTC. Translating gives CAWSVFLSGYTF.

This clone was picked up one time. The CDR3 nucleotides read TGTGCCAGCAGCCGACTCAGGGCCCACGAGCAGTACTTC. This encodes CASSRLRAHEQYF. The chain carries TRBV7-2 and TRBJ2-7; TRBD1 might be the D (5 bases). Trimming stripped 5 bases from V and 5 bases from J, with 13 bases between. CDR1 is SGHTA and CDR2 is FQGNSA in the germline V gene. The CDR3 consists of 13 residues.

This sequence joins TRBV29-1 and TRBJ1-2; TRBD1 matches at 8 bases. The CDR3 contains 13 residues. V lost 6 bases and J lost 5; bases outside the gene matches: 8. Germline V gene sequence: CDR1 SQVTM, CDR2 ANQGSEA. CDR3 nucleotide sequence: TGCAGCGTGGCCTCCGGGACAGGTTATGGCTACACCTTC. This encodes CSVASGTGYGYTF.

The V call is TRBV12-5, the J call TRBJ1-3; 9 bases align to TRBD1. From germline, CDR1 is LGHNT and CDR2 FRNRAP. With V trimmed by 1 base and J by 8 bases, 6 bases remained unmatched. The CDR3 totals 15 residues. The CDR3 DNA sequence: TGTGCTAGTGGTTTGGCACAGGGGGCTGCGGACACCATATATTTT. Protein: CASGLAQGAADTIYF.

The chain joins TRBV11-3 to TRBJ2-3; 12 positions agree with TRBD2. The CDR3 runs to 16 residues. Germline V gene lookup returns CDR1 SGHNT and CDR2 YENEEA. V lost 5 bases to trimming and J lost 6 bases; unmatched junction nucleotides: 9. The CDR3 loop reads CASSPLAGGPGDTQYF. The CDR3 coding sequence is TGTGCCAGCAGCCCCCTAGCGGGGGGGCCGGGGGATACGCAGTATTTT.

The V call is TRBV12-3 or TRBV12-4, the J call TRBJ1-2; TRBD1 matches at 9 bases. V gave up 3 bases and J gave up 8 bases; unmatched junction bases: 4. This CDR3 has 13 residues. The DNA of the CDR3 is TGTGCCAGCAGTTTTGACAGGGGGAGAGGCTACACCTTC. Protein product: CASSFDRGRGYTF.

The rearrangement links TRBV18 to TRBJ1-1; 7 bases line up with TRBD1. The CDR3 is made up of 13 amino acids. Germline V gene lookup returns CDR1 KGHSH and CDR2 LQKENI. V dropped 7 bases and J dropped 7; count of bases not matched to a gene: 9. CDR3 residues: CASLTGLANEAFF. CDR3 coding DNA: TGTGCCAGCTTGACAGGGCTGGCTAATGAAGCTTTCTTT.

The gene calls are TRBV20-1 and TRBJ1-2; D is ambiguous. This CDR3 contains 11 residues. The germline V gene encodes CDR1 DFQATT and CDR2 SNEGSKA (reference sequence). The V end was cut by 5 bases, the J end by 8 bases, with 12 bases between. The CDR3 sequence: CSAEWDLGYTF. Here the CDR3 DNA reads TGCAGTGCTGAATGGGATTTGGGCTACACCTTC.

This chain uses TRBV19 with TRBJ1-2; TRBD1 might be the D (6 bases). This CDR3 is built from 17 residues. From germline, CDR1 is LNHDA and CDR2 SQIVND (reference sequence). The germline V and J ends were trimmed by 0 bases and 4 bases, with 18 bases remaining between them. DNA of the CDR3: TGTGCCAGTAGTATAGAGGGGGGGGCCCTCTCCCTCTATGGCTACACCTTC. Protein product: CASSIEGGALSLYGYTF.

This sequence joins TRBV6-5 and TRBJ1-2; D perhaps matches TRBD1 (5 bases). CDR3 size: 14 residues. Germline CDR1 reads MNHEY; CDR2 reads SVGAGI. The V gene lost 8 bases and the J gene lost 3 bases, with 16 bases spanning the gap. The CDR3, as DNA: TGTGCCAGCGTTATCGACAGAGATTACTATGGCTACACCTTC. Amino acids: CASVIDRDYYGYTF.